These 10 T cell receptor beta chains were sequenced from one sample in a study of regulatory T cells in long-lasting Graves disease. Arm-PCR of CDR3 regions and iRepertoire HTBI primers were the basis on which TCR beta libraries were built. MiXCR, applied by TCRdb to the multiplex PCR reads, yields one record per CDR3 protein. The sample comprises around 500,000 distinct CDR3 sequences, 13% of which are singletons, and 8% to 10% rests with the top ten. Specified time point: newly diagnosed GD, antithyroid drugs for less than 3 months. PBMC-derived RNA was used for the TCR library. The same specimen was also included in a second study, on T cells in Graves' hyperthyroidism and ophthalmopathy.

The sequences come from peripheral blood mononuclear cells (PBMCs), collected at new diagnosis, from a patient treated with antithyroid drugs. Receptor source: a man younger than 45 with Graves disease.

With respect to this clonotype: A read error may be the cause here, since a much bigger clone is one base away. This rearrangement joins TRBV5-1 to TRBJ1-1; D unclear. Deletions cut 2 bases from V and 3 bases from J, with 8 bases between. The CDR3 has 13 residues. CDR1 and CDR2 from the germline V gene are SGHRS and YFSETQ. This CDR3 is CASSFHGDTEAFF. The DNA for the CDR3 is TGCGCCAGCAGCTTTCACGGGGACACTGAAGCTTTCTTT.

The table lists this clonotype with many counts. The chain combines TRBV20-1 with TRBJ2-2; TRBD2 matches at 9 bases. J was trimmed by 2 bases and V by 6 bases; bases with no gene match: 7. Looked up from germline, CDR1 is DFQATT and CDR2 is SNEGSKA (reference sequence). The CDR3 totals 15 residues. This CDR3 reads CSAISGGINTGELFF. The CDR3 DNA sequence: TGCAGTGCCATTAGCGGGGGTATTAACACCGGGGAGCTGTTTTTT.

This clonotype was detected a few times. An end of the junction differs from the germline gene, which may be a read error. The chain recombines TRBV5-6 with TRBJ2-3; 8 bases are shared with TRBD2. The CDR3 is 14 amino acids. Germline loops: CDR1 SGHDT, CDR2 YYEEEE. The CDR3 sequence: CASSSYGREDKGYF. The CDR3 DNA sequence: TGTGCCAGCAGCTCCTATGGGCGGGAGGACAAAGGGTACTTC. Full variable domain (remainder filled in from reference TRBV5-6 and TRBJ2-3): DAGVTQSPTHLIKTRGQQVTLRCSPKSGHDTVSWYQQALGQGPQFIFQYYEEEERQRGNFPDRFSGHQFPNYSSELNVNALLLGDSALYLCASSSYGREDKGYFGPGTRLTVL.

In its sample, this clonotype was seen many times. The CDR3 loop is CASALAGVTDTQYF. CDR3 DNA sequence: TGTGCCAGCGCTCTAGCGGGAGTCACAGATACGCAGTATTTT. The chain joins TRBV6-2 or TRBV6-3 to TRBJ2-3; TRBD2 aligns across 10 bases. Germline trimming cut 8 bases from V and 2 bases from J; bases unmatched to any gene: 4. Looked up from germline, CDR1 is MNHEY and CDR2 is SVGEGT. The CDR3 sequence is 14 residues long.

The chain joins TRBV5-1 to TRBJ2-4, with D uncertain. CDR3 length: 16 residues. Between the trimmed V and J ends, which lost 0 bases and 1 base, there was a span of 11 bases. The germline gives CDR1 SGHRS, CDR2 YFSETQ. The CDR3 is CASSLGGSQAKNIQYF. CDR3 in DNA: TGCGCCAGCAGCTTGGGAGGCAGTCAGGCCAAAAACATTCAGTACTTC.

The rearrangement links TRBV5-4 to TRBJ1-1; no clear D gene. This CDR3 region has 15 residues. V was trimmed by 7 bases and J by 0 bases, leaving 16 bases between them. Germline V gene data show CDR1 as SGHNT and CDR2 as YYREEE (reference sequence). In nucleotides, the CDR3 is TGTGCCAGCTCCATCGGGAGAGGATTGAACACTGAAGCTTTCTTT. Its translation is CASSIGRGLNTEAFF.

The table lists this clonotype with a few counts. The chain employs TRBV6-5 and TRBJ1-5, with a weak D call TRBD1 (5 bases). This CDR3 is built from 17 residues. The V end was cut by 2 bases, the J end by 2 bases, with 16 bases between. The germline V gene has CDR1 MNHEY and CDR2 SVGAGI. This chain's CDR3 is CASSYTGEPGGNQPQHF. Written as DNA, the CDR3 is TGTGCCAGCAGTTACACCGGGGAGCCGGGGGGCAATCAGCCCCAGCATTTT.

As to this clonotype: This could be a read error, since a much larger clone is one nucleotide away. The chain has TRBV3-1 and TRBJ1-3; D unresolved. V was shortened by 3 bases and J by 0 bases, with 12 bases between the two germline ends. CDR1 and CDR2 (germline): LGHDT, YNNKEL (reference sequence). CDR3 length: 16 amino acids. DNA for the CDR3: TGTGCCAGCAGCCAGCGAGAGTCGAGCTCTGGAAACACCATATATTTT. Residues: CASSQRESSSGNTIYF.

The rearrangement uses TRBV12-3 or TRBV12-4 and TRBJ2-1; D gene uncertain. Trimming took 3 bases from V and 8 from J, leaving 11 bases between them. The CDR3 loop spans 13 amino acids. For the CDR3, the DNA is TGTGCCAGCAGTTTTGTAAAGGTCGATGAGCAGTTCTTC. Translating gives CASSFVKVDEQFF.

V and J are TRBV12-3 or TRBV12-4 and TRBJ2-2, with D uncertain. CDR3 size: 15 residues. Trimming took 3 bases from V and 5 from J, leaving 13 bases between them. CDR3 DNA sequence: TGTGCCAGCAGTTTCAACAATCACGGGACCGGGGAGCTGTTTTTT. Amino acids: CASSFNNHGTGELFF.